This TCR beta chain comes out of a study of cytomegalovirus exposure and HLA in healthy donors. The PCR made use of 60 Vbeta and 13 Jbeta primers. Sequenced by immunoSEQ multiplex PCR; TCRdb stores in-frame clones only, minus some. The profile shows fewer than 200,000 clones, 75% of them singletons. V lost 1 base and J lost 4; bases outside the gene matches: 10. Germline CDR1 reads SEHNR; CDR2 reads FQNEAQ (reference sequence). The CDR3 loop spans 17 amino acids. This clone appeared a few times. Its cognate antigen is unknown. Study results and limitations: What a later analysis showed was that several of the most significant clusters appeared linked to common viral pathogens. V- and J-gene trimming of TCR beta was linked (in a later analysis) to a missense DCLRE1C variant. Across donors, most TCRs were seen rarely, yet some public ones were widespread. Beyond CMV serostatus, there was no information to go on about immune exposure.

The rearrangement joins TRBV7-9 to TRBJ2-5, with 9 bases fitting TRBD1. The sample consisted of PBMCs. This clonotype was sampled from a male donor in good health and CMV-seronegative. This CDR3 is CASSLGLGTGRGETQYF. The CDR3 DNA follows: TGTGCCAGCAGCTTAGGGTTGGGGACAGGGAGAGGAGAGACCCAGTACTTC. The complete variable domain, with remaining parts taken from reference TRBV7-9 and TRBJ2-5, reads DTGVSQNPRHKITKRGQNVTFRCDPISEHNRLYWYRQTLGQGPEFLTYFQNEAQLEKSRLLSDRFSAERPKGSFSTLEIQRTEQGDSAMYLCASSLGLGTGRGETQYFGPGTRLLVL.